The present TCR beta chain was sequenced within a study of CXCR3-negative and CXCR3-positive naive CD8 T cells. Study-wide results and limits: CXCR3-negative naive cells had less hydrophobic TRB CDR3s than did CXCR3-positive naive cells.

About this clonotype itself: Its specificity is unknown.

Germline values: CDR1 ENHRY, CDR2 SYGVKD. The CDR3 runs 17 residues. Each TRB cDNA library was prepared by 5' RACE (with UMI labels). From the 5' RACE reads, TCRdb lists one entry per CDR3 protein and no DNA. This listing includes around 81,000 distinct CDR3 sequences. Source material: naive CXCR3- CD8+ T cells from blood. As to subset: CD45RO-CCR7+CD27+CD95- naive CD8+ T cells lacking CXCR3 (TNR3-). The receptor was derived from a human donor in good health. Some clones in this sample may be carry-over from other donors' samples. This chain joins TRBV10-3 and TRBJ2-3; TCRdb's D call, TRBD2, is unchecked because there is no DNA. CDR3 protein: CAIRPGLAGDHGDTQYF.